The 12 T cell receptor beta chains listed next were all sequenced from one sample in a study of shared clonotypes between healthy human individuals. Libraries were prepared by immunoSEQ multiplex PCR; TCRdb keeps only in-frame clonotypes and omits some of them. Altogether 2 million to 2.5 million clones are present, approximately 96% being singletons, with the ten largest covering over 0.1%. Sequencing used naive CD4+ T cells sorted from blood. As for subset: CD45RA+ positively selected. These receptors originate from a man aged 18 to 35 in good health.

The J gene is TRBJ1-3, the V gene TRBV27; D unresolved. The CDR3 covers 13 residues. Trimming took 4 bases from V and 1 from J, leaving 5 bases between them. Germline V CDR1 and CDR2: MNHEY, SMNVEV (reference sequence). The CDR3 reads CASSSLSGNTIYF. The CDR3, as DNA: TGTGCCAGCAGTTCACTTTCTGGAAACACCATATATTTT.

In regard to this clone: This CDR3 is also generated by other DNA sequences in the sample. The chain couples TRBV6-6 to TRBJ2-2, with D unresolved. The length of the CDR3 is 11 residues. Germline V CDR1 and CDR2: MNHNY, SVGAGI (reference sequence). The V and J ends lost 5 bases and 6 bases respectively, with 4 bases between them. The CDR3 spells CASSPPGELFF. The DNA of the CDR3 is TGTGCCAGCAGTCCGCCCGGGGAGCTGTTTTTT.

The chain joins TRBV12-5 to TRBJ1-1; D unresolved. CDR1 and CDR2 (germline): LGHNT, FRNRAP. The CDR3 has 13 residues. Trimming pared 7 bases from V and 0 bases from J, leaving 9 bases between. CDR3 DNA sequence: TGTGCTAGTGAGCCTGGGATGAACACTGAAGCTTTCTTT. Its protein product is CASEPGMNTEAFF.

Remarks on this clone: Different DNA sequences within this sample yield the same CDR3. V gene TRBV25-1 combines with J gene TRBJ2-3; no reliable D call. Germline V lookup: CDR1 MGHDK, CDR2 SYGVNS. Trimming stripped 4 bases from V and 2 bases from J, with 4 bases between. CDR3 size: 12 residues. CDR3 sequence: CASSGTTDTQYF. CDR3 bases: TGTGCCAGCAGTGGGACCACAGATACGCAGTATTTT.

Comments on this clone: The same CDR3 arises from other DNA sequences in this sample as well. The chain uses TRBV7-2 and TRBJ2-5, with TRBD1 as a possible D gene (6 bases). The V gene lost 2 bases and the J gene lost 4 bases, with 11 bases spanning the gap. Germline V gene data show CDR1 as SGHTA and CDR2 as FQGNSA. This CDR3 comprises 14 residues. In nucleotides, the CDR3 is TGTGCCAGCAGCTTATCCCAGGGGAGAGAGACCCAGTACTTC. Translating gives CASSLSQGRETQYF.

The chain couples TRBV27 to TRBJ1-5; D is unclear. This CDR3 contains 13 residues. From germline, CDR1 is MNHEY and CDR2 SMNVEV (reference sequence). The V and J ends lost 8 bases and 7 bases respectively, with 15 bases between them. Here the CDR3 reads CASWRVGGQPQHF. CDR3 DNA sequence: TGTGCCAGCTGGAGGGTAGGTGGACAGCCCCAGCATTTT.

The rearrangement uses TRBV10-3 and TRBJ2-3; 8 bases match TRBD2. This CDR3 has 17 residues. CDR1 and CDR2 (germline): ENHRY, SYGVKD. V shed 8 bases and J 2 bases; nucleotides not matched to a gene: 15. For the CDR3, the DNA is TGTGCCATCTCCCTTACTGCCGGGACTAGAGACACAGATACGCAGTATTTT. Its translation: CAISLTAGTRDTDTQYF.

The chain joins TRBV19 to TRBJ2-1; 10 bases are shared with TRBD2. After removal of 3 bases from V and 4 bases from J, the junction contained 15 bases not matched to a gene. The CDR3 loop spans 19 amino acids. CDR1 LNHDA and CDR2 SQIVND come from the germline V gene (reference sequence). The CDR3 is CASSITTLAGVLRYNEQFF. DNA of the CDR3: TGTGCCAGTAGTATCACTACCCTAGCGGGAGTCTTAAGGTACAATGAGCAGTTCTTC.

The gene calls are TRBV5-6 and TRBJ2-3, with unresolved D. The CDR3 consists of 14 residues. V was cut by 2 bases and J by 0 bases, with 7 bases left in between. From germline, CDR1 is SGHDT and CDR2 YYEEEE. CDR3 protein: CASSFDPSTDTQYF. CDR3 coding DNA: TGTGCCAGCAGCTTTGATCCTAGCACAGATACGCAGTATTTT.

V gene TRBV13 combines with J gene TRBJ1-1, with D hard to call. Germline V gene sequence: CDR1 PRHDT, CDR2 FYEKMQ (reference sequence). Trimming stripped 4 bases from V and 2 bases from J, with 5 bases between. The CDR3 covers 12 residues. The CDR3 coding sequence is TGTGCCAGCAGCTCCGACAACACTGAAGCTTTCTTT. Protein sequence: CASSSDNTEAFF.

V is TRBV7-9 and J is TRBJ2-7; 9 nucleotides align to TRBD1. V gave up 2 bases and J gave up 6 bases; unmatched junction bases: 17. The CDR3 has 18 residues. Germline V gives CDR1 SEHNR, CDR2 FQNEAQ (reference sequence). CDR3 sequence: CASSLKAQTGGVLAEQYF. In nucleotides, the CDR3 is TGTGCCAGCAGCTTAAAGGCCCAAACAGGGGGCGTTCTTGCCGAGCAGTACTTC.

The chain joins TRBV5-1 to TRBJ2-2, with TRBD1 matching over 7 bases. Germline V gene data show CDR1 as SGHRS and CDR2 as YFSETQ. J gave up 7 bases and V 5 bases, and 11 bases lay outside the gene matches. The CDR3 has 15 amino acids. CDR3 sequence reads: CASRDQDRSGGELFF. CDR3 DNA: TGCGCCAGCAGGGACCAGGACAGGAGCGGCGGGGAGCTGTTTTTT.